This passage covers 20 T cell receptor beta chains from one sample sequenced in a study of blood T cell repertoires in COVID-19. Clones were sequenced by immunoSEQ multiplex PCR, and TCRdb holds only the in-frame ones, with some missing. Counted here are around 94,000 clones, around 90% occurring once; the ten biggest clones make up more than 1.5%. Material: peripheral blood. The source is a woman aged 50 to 65 with COVID-19, enrolled during active disease.

The DNA for the CDR3 is TGTGCCAGTGGTGGCGGGGGCCAGGGTAAAGGAGAGACCCAGTACTTC. Its translation: CASGGGGQGKGETQYF. The chain uses TRBV11-1 and TRBJ2-5; possible D gene TRBD2, 7 bases. Looked up from germline, CDR1 is SGHAT and CDR2 is FQDESV (reference sequence). The V gene lost 9 bases and the J gene lost 4 bases, with 24 bases spanning the gap. The CDR3 consists of 16 residues.

The chain joins TRBV6-5 to TRBJ2-1; 7 positions agree with TRBD1. CDR3 size: 13 residues. Germline V gene data show CDR1 as MNHEY and CDR2 as SVGAGI. V was pared by 9 bases and J by 4 bases, with 6 bases of the junction left unmatched. This chain's CDR3 is CASSGQVYNEQFF. As DNA, the CDR3 is TGTGCCAGTTCAGGACAGGTTTACAATGAGCAGTTCTTC.

The chain employs TRBV2 and TRBJ1-6, with no clear D. The CDR3 extends over 13 amino acids. V was trimmed by 10 bases and J by 8 bases, leaving 15 bases between them. Germline assignment: CDR1 SNHLY and CDR2 FYNNEI. This chain's CDR3 is CATRAGWDSPLHF. The CDR3 DNA is TGTGCCACCCGCGCGGGGTGGGATTCACCCCTCCACTTT.

The chain combines TRBV5-6 with TRBJ1-2; D not certain. Germline lookup yields CDR1 SGHDT and CDR2 YYEEEE. There are 14 residues in the CDR3. Trimming pared 4 bases from V and 11 bases from J, leaving 21 bases between. CDR3 bases: TGTGCCAGCAGCCCCTCCGTTTACACAATCCAGTACACCTTC. Translated, it gives CASSPSVYTIQYTF.

The chain couples TRBV21-1 to TRBJ1-5; the table's D call, TRBD1, was not checked against the DNA. TRBV21-1 is a documented pseudogene. The CDR3 totals 20 residues. The CDR3 here is CASSLSLQGAPETSNQPQHF. The CDR3 region has the DNA TGTGCCAGCAGCCTTTCTCTACAGGGGGCGCCCGAGACGAGCAATCAGCCCCAGCATTTT.

The chain couples TRBV5-1 to TRBJ2-1, with 9 nucleotides matching TRBD2. V lost 5 bases, J lost 4 bases, and 4 bases stayed unmatched. This CDR3 has 14 residues. CDR1 and CDR2 from the germline V gene are SGHRS and YFSETQ. The DNA for the CDR3 is TGCGCCAGCAGGTCTAGCGGGGTTTACAATGAGCAGTTCTTC. Translating gives CASRSSGVYNEQFF.

The chain has TRBV15 and TRBJ2-2; the D is unclear. The length of the CDR3 is 13 residues. Trimming removed 8 bases at V and 6 bases at J, with 13 bases between. Germline V gene data show CDR1 as LNHNV and CDR2 as YYDKDF (reference sequence). CDR3 coding DNA: TGTGCCACCGCGGAGCATAAGGCCGGGGAGCTGTTTTTT. Protein sequence: CATAEHKAGELFF.

The chain couples TRBV6-2 or TRBV6-3 to TRBJ1-1; D remains ambiguous. Germline CDR1 MNHEY, CDR2 SVGEGT. V shed 4 bases and J shed 1 base, with 10 bases lying between them. The CDR3 is 14 amino acids. The CDR3 DNA sequence: TGTGCCAGCAGTTCGGCCCCAGGGAACACTGAAGCTTTCTTT. This translates into CASSSAPGNTEAFF.

The chain employs TRBV11-1 and TRBJ1-1; 7 nucleotides line up with TRBD1. Germline V lookup: CDR1 SGHAT, CDR2 FQDESV (reference sequence). Germline trimming cut 5 bases from V and 7 bases from J; bases unmatched to any gene: 4. CDR3 length: 12 residues. The CDR3 coding sequence is TGTGCCAGCAGCCTGGGACAGAATGAAGCTTTCTTT. As protein: CASSLGQNEAFF.

The chain couples TRBV6-5 to TRBJ2-1; TRBD2 aligns across 8 bases. The V gene's germline CDR1 is MNHEY and CDR2 SVGAGI. V shed 4 bases, J shed 8 bases, and the junction held 13 bases outside the gene matches. The CDR3 length is 16 residues. The CDR3 is CASSSRRGGGLDEQFF. The DNA for the CDR3 is TGTGCCAGCAGTTCCCGTCGGGGGGGCGGCTTAGATGAGCAGTTCTTC.

In its sample, this clone was seen a few times. The chain employs TRBV7-8 and TRBJ2-3; D is unresolved. Germline V gives CDR1 SGHVS, CDR2 FQNEAQ. V was shortened by 1 base and J by 2 bases, with 7 bases between the two germline ends. The CDR3 runs 14 residues. In nucleotides, the CDR3 is TGTGCCAGCAGCTTAGGTCTCTTCACAGATACGCAGTATTTT. Protein: CASSLGLFTDTQYF.

The V gene is TRBV10-3, the J gene TRBJ1-2; 7 bases line up with TRBD1. V was pared by 6 bases and J by 2 bases, with 9 bases of the junction left unmatched. Germline V CDR1 and CDR2: ENHRY, SYGVKD. The CDR3 length is 15 residues. The chain's CDR3 is CAISDTGQANYGYTF. The CDR3 bases are TGTGCCATCAGCGATACTGGACAGGCGAACTATGGCTACACCTTC.

V and J are TRBV6-5 and TRBJ1-6, with TRBD1 identical over 7 bases. CDR3 size: 15 residues. CDR1 MNHEY and CDR2 SVGAGI come from the germline V gene. V was pared by 2 bases and J by 7 bases, with 5 bases of the junction left unmatched. The CDR3 nucleotides read TGTGCCAGCAGTTACCTGGGACAGAACAATTCACCCCTCCACTTT. Translated: CASSYLGQNNSPLHF.

The genes are TRBV19 and TRBJ1-1; weak D call: TRBD1 (5 bases). The V end lost 7 bases, the J end lost 6 bases, and 15 bases lay between the germline ends. Looked up from germline, CDR1 is LNHDA and CDR2 is SQIVND (reference sequence). This CDR3 comprises 13 residues. The CDR3 region has the DNA TGTGCCAGTATGGTCAGGGACTATGCTGAAGCTTTCTTT. Translating gives CASMVRDYAEAFF.

The gene calls are TRBV6-6 and TRBJ2-1; 9 nucleotides line up with TRBD2. CDR3 size: 16 residues. The germline V gene encodes CDR1 MNHNY and CDR2 SVGAGI (reference sequence). V shed 0 bases and J 7 bases; nucleotides not matched to a gene: 7. DNA for the CDR3: TGTGCCAGCAGTTACTCGGGGGCGGGAGGGGGTAATGAGCAGTTCTTC. This translates into CASSYSGAGGGNEQFF.

This chain links TRBV9 with TRBJ2-3; no clear D gene. Trimming removed 1 base at V and 2 bases at J, with 11 bases between. This CDR3 is 15 amino acids long. Looked up from germline, CDR1 is SGDLS and CDR2 is YYNGEE. CDR3 sequence: CASSVWSSPTDTQYF. As DNA, the CDR3 is TGTGCCAGCAGCGTATGGAGCTCCCCCACAGATACGCAGTATTTT.

In this sample, this clone turned up once. The chain links TRBV5-1 to TRBJ2-3; no reliable D call. The V and J ends lost 5 bases and 5 bases respectively, with 15 bases between them. Germline V gene sequence: CDR1 SGHRS, CDR2 YFSETQ. The CDR3 runs 14 residues. The CDR3 region is CASRTPLPGDTQYF. DNA of the CDR3: TGCGCCAGCAGAACTCCCCTCCCTGGAGATACGCAGTATTTT.

This chain links TRBV19 with TRBJ1-5; TRBD1 matches 12 bases. This CDR3 has 16 residues. Germline V gene sequence: CDR1 LNHDA, CDR2 SQIVND (reference sequence). With 11 bases clipped from V and 6 bases from J, the junction kept 14 bases outside the gene matches. CDR3 loop: CAASGTGGAGIQPQHF. In DNA form, the CDR3 reads TGTGCCGCCTCCGGGACAGGGGGCGCGGGTATTCAGCCCCAGCATTTT.

V is TRBV19 and J is TRBJ1-5, with D perhaps TRBD1 (5 bases). V was clipped by 9 bases and J by 3 bases, with 12 bases between them. The CDR3 is 13 residues long. CDR1 and CDR2 (germline): LNHDA, SQIVND (reference sequence). CDR3 loop: CASTGSLNQPQHF. In DNA, the CDR3 is TGTGCCAGCACAGGTTCCCTCAATCAGCCCCAGCATTTT. The full variable domain, with the rest looked up from reference TRBV19 and TRBJ1-5, is DGGITQSPKYLFRKEGQNVTLSCEQNLNHDAMYWYRQDPGQGLRLIYYSQIVNDFQKGDIAEGYSVSREKKESFPLTVTSAQKNPTAFYLCASTGSLNQPQHFGDGTRLSIL.

The CDR3 DNA reads as TGTGCCAGCAGCCCCTGGGCTGTAGCGGGGGGCCCTAGCTCCTACAATGAGCAGTTCTTC. It translates to CASSPWAVAGGPSSYNEQFF. The chain has TRBV3-1 (or the pseudogene TRBV3-2) and TRBJ2-1; the match to TRBD2 covers 10 bases. CDR1 is LGHDT, CDR2 YNNKEL, per germline (reference sequence). The length of the CDR3 is 20 residues. With 4 bases clipped from V and 0 bases from J, the junction kept 15 bases outside the gene matches.